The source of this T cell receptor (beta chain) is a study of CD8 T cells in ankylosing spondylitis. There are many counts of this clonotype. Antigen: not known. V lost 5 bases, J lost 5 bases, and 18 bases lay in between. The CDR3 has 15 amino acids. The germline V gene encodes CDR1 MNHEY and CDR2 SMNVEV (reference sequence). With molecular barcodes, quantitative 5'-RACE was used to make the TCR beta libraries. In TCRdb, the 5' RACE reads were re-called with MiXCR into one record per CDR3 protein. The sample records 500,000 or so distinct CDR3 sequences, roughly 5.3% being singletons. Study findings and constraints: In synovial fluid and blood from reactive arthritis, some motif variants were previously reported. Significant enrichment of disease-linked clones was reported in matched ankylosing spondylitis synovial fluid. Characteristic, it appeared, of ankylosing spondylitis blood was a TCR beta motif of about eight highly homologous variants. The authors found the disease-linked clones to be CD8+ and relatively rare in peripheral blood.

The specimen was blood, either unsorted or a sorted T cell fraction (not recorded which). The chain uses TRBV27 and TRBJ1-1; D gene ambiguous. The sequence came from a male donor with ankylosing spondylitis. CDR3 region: CASSPGVLLGTEAFF. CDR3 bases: TGTGCCAGCAGTCCCGGAGTGTTGCTGGGAACTGAAGCTTTCTTT.